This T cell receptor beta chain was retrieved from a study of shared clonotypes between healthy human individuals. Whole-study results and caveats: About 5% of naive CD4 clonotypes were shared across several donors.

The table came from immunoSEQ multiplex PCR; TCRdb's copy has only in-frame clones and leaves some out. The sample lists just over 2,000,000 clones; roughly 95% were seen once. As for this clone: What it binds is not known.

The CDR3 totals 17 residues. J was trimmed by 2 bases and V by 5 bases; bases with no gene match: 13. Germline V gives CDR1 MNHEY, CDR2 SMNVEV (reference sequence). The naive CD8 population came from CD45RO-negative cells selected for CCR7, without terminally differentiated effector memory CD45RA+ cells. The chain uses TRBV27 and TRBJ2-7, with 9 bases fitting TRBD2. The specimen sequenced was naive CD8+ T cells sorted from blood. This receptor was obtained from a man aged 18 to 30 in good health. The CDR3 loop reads CASSLSPGTSLPYEQYF. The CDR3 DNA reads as TGTGCCAGCAGTCTTTCTCCTGGGACTAGCCTTCCCTACGAGCAGTACTTC.